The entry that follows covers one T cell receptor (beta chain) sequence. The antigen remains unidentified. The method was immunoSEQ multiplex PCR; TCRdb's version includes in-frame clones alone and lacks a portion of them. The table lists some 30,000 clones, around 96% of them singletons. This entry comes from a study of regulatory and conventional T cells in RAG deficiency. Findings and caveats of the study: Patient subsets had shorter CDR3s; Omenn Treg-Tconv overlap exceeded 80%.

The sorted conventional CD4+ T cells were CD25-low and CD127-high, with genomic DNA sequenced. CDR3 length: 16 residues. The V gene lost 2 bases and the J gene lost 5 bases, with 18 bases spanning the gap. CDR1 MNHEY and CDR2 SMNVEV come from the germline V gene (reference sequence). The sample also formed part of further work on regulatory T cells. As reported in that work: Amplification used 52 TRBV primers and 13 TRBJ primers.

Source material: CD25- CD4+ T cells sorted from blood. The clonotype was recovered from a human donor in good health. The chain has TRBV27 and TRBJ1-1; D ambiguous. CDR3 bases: TGTGCCAGCAGTTTAGGGCCCAGAGGGCGGGGAACTGAAGCTTTCTTT. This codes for CASSLGPRGRGTEAFF.